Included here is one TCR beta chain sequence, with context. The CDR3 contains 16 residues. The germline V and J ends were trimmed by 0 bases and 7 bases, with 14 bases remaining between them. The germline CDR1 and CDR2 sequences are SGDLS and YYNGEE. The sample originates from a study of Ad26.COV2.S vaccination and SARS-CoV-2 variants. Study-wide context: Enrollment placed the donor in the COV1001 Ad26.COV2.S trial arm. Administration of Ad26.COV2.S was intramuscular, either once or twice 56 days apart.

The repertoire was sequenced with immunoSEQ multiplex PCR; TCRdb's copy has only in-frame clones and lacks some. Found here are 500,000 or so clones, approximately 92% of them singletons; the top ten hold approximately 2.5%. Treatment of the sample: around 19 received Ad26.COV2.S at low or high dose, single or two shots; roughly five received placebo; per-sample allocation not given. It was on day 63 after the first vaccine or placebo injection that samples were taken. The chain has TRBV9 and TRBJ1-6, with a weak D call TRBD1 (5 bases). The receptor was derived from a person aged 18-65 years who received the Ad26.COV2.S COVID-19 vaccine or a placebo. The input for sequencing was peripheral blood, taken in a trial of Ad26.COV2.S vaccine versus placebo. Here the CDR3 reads CASSVGSPGSNSPLHF. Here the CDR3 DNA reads TGTGCCAGCAGCGTAGGATCACCAGGGAGCAATTCACCCCTCCACTTT.